This T cell receptor (beta chain) stems from a study of shared clonotypes between healthy human individuals. The protocol was immunoSEQ multiplex PCR, while the TCRdb copy is restricted to in-frame clones and leaves out a portion. The table has 1,500,000 or so clones, approximately 98.5% seen once; the top ten hold approximately 0.4%. The CDR3 extends over 13 amino acids. This TCR was recovered from a man younger than 40 in good health. The sample taken for sequencing was naive CD4+ T cells sorted from blood. The subset here: CD45RA+ positively selected. This chain links TRBV21-1 with TRBJ2-7; TRBD2, the table's D call, was not compared with the DNA. TRBV21-1 is classified as a pseudogene. The DNA of the CDR3 is TGTGCCAGCAGCAAGTCCGGGTTCTACGAGCAGTACTTC. It specifies CASSKSGFYEQYF.